This is a list of T cell receptor beta chains from one sample in a study of blood T cell repertoires in COVID-19. Profiling relied on immunoSEQ multiplex PCR, and the TCRdb table lists in-frame clones only, not all of them. Of around 63,000 clones detected, 70% to 90% appear once; the ten largest clones hold around 1.3%. Sequences were obtained from peripheral blood. Receptors originate from a woman in her fifties or sixties with acute or convalescent COVID-19. CDR3s leave out the opening cysteine and the closing phenylalanine or tryptophan.

j_gene	v_gene	CDR3aa
TRBJ1-2	TRBV6-6	ASSPTGTAMYGYT
TRBJ1-5	TRBV7-9	ASSPAGSNQPQH
TRBJ2-5	TRBV7-8	ASSSPQGGEETQY
TRBJ2-3	TRBV12-5	ASGTGQGSTDTQY
TRBJ2-5	TRBV20-1	SALNGGAQY
TRBJ1-3	TRBV11-2	ASSLVPGQGLTIY
TRBJ1-1	TRBV5-1	ASSFSQITEAF
TRBJ1-5	TRBV19	ASSDRVANQPQH
TRBJ2-3	TRBV5-1	ASSSELAGARDTQY
TRBJ2-1	TRBV7-2	ASSSQPAAYNEQF
TRBJ1-5	TRBV6-6	ASRPMQGSQPQH
TRBJ2-2	TRBV5-4	ASSFEQANTGELF
TRBJ1-6	TRBV4-2	ASSPQGGGAGSPLH
TRBJ1-6	TRBV6-5	ASSLGTDYNSPLH
TRBJ1-2	TRBV29-1	SVEIQVKAYHYGYT
TRBJ1-2	TRBV10-1	ASSEVDRGLHGYT
TRBJ1-3	TRBV7-9	ASSLSAGNTIY
TRBJ1-4	TRBV19	ASSMQGEIEKLF
TRBJ1-1	TRBV2	ASSEDSLWGGTEAF
TRBJ1-2	TRBV25-1	ASSSGSPYGYT
TRBJ1-1	TRBV21-1	ASRADRVLGTEAF
TRBJ2-2	TRBV2	ASSGGGGGTGELF
TRBJ1-2	TRBV4-2	ASSHHGRHQTNYGYT
TRBJ1-1	TRBV19	ASSILNRQGAEAF
TRBJ2-3	TRBV7-2	ASSLGVVAGALGDTQY
TRBJ1-4	TRBV7-9	ASSLVTINEKLF
TRBJ1-5	TRBV10-1	ASRRGSNQPQH
TRBJ1-3	TRBV19	ASTTGLAGNTIY
TRBJ2-5	TRBV27	ASSLVRVQGIPQETQY
TRBJ1-6	TRBV3-1/TRBV3-2	ASSHGGSSPLH
TRBJ2-2	TRBV4-1	ASSQDRVPGELF
TRBJ1-2	TRBV5-5	ASSFVRANYGYT
TRBJ1-2	TRBV5-8	ASSLRQALNYGYT
TRBJ2-3	TRBV7-2	ASSLGRDTQY
TRBJ2-1	TRBV6-5	ASRRGGAGYNEQF
TRBJ1-4	TRBV18	ASSPRRVEKLF
TRBJ2-3	TRBV28	ASSFSAKDSTDTQY
TRBJ1-2	TRBV3-1/TRBV3-2	ASSQFSGLDGYT
TRBJ2-2	TRBV12-3/TRBV12-4	ASTRITGELF
TRBJ1-2	TRBV4-3	ASSQHRGLSDGYT
TRBJ1-3	TRBV7-9	ASSLAGAANTIY
TRBJ2-1	TRBV20-1	SAQSHNEQF
TRBJ1-2	TRBV6-2/TRBV6-3	ASSYNRKGRAGYGYT
TRBJ1-3	TRBV28	ASSFAGGAYGNTIY
TRBJ2-3	TRBV5-1	ASSFLGVDRVVTDTQY
TRBJ1-2	TRBV5-1	ASSEDRGNYGYT
TRBJ1-3	TRBV10-2	ASSDRDRGISGNTIY
TRBJ1-4	TRBV6-2/TRBV6-3	ASSTRDTTNEKLF
TRBJ1-1	TRBV3-1/TRBV3-2	ASSQPTGGPAF
TRBJ2-5	TRBV2	ASRGTSGSLQTQY